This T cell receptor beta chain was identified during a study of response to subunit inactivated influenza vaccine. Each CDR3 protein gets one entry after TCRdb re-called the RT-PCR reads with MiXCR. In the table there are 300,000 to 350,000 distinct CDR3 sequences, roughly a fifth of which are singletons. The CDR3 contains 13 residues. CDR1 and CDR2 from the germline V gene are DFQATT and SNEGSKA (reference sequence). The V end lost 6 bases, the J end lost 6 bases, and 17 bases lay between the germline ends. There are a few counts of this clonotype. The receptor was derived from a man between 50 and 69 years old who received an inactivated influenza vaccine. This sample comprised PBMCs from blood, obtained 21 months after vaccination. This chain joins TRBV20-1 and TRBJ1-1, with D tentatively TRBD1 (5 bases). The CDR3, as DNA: TGCAGTGCCCCGGCGGGGGTTGGCGCTGAAGCTTTCTTT. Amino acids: CSAPAGVGAEAFF.